These 18 T cell receptor beta chains were all obtained from the same sample, sequenced in a study of Ad26.COV2.S vaccination and SARS-CoV-2 variants. Only in-frame clones appear in the TCRdb table, and some are missing; sequencing was by immunoSEQ multiplex PCR. The data show about 350,000 clones, approximately 81% seen once. Documented treatment: around 19 received Ad26.COV2.S at low or high dose, single or two shots; 5 received placebo; per-sample allocation not given. Sampling occurred on day 63 after the first vaccine or placebo injection. Specimen: peripheral blood, collected in a trial of Ad26.COV2.S vaccine versus placebo. The receptors here all came from a person aged 18-65 years who received the Ad26.COV2.S COVID-19 vaccine or a placebo.

V and J are TRBV3-1 (or the pseudogene TRBV3-2) and TRBJ1-1; no definite D call. CDR3 length equals 14 residues. V gave up 1 base and J gave up 4 bases, with 10 bases separating them. Germline V gives CDR1 LGHDT, CDR2 YNNKEL (reference sequence). The chain's CDR3 is CASSQGGRSTEAFF. Written as DNA, the CDR3 is TGTGCCAGCAGCCAAGGCGGTCGTAGCACTGAAGCTTTCTTT.

This clone has only a few counts. The genes are TRBV27 and TRBJ1-6; TRBD1 agrees at 7 bases. The CDR3 has 15 amino acids. Per the germline V gene, CDR1 is MNHEY and CDR2 is SMNVEV (reference sequence). The V segment lost 1 base and the J segment 7 bases; nucleotides outside the gene matches: 4. This CDR3 is CASSLYDRANSPLHF. DNA of the CDR3: TGTGCCAGCAGTTTATACGACAGGGCGAATTCACCCCTCCACTTT.

The V call is TRBV14, the J call TRBJ2-7, with a possible D match to TRBD2 (6 bases). The V gene's germline CDR1 is SGHDN and CDR2 FVKESK. The CDR3 covers 14 residues. V gave up 3 bases and J gave up 3 bases, with 12 bases separating them. The CDR3 is CASSQDGGRYEQYF. DNA for the CDR3: TGTGCCAGCAGCCAGGACGGGGGACGCTACGAGCAGTACTTC.

The genes are TRBV7-9 and TRBJ2-1; 8 bases are a match to TRBD1. CDR1 SEHNR and CDR2 FQNEAQ come from the germline V gene (reference sequence). The CDR3 is 16 residues long. V shed 1 base, J shed 3 bases, and the junction held 5 bases outside the gene matches. The CDR3 here is CASSLGDRGGYNEQFF. The CDR3 coding sequence is TGTGCCAGCAGCTTAGGCGACAGGGGAGGCTACAATGAGCAGTTCTTC.

The chain combines TRBV6-5 with TRBJ1-2; D perhaps matches TRBD1 (5 bases). V lost 6 bases and J 6 bases, leaving 11 bases between the germline ends. The CDR3 totals 12 residues. From germline, CDR1 is MNHEY and CDR2 SVGAGI. Here the CDR3 DNA reads TGTGCCAGCAGCCGACAGTCCGATGGCTACACCTTC. Translated, it gives CASSRQSDGYTF.

The V gene is TRBV15, the J gene TRBJ1-4; 7 bases are shared with TRBD1. Germline lookup yields CDR1 LNHNV and CDR2 YYDKDF (reference sequence). V shed 0 bases, J shed 11 bases, and the junction held 9 bases outside the gene matches. This CDR3 comprises 15 residues. The CDR3 region is CATSRDVQGGQKLFF. For the CDR3, the DNA is TGTGCCACCAGCAGAGATGTCCAGGGGGGGCAGAAACTGTTTTTT. Complete variable domain (other parts from reference TRBV15 and TRBJ1-4): DAMVIQNPRYQVTQFGKPVTLSCSQTLNHNVMYWYQQKSSQAPKLLFHYYDKDFNNEADTPDNFQSRRPNTSFCFLDIRSPGLGDTAMYLCATSRDVQGGQKLFFGSGTQLSVL.

V is TRBV9 and J is TRBJ1-3; 7 bases line up with TRBD1. V lost 4 bases to trimming and J lost 0 bases; unmatched junction nucleotides: 4. Germline lookup yields CDR1 SGDLS and CDR2 YYNGEE. The CDR3 spans 15 residues. The CDR3 is CASSRGQPSGNTIYF. Here the CDR3 DNA reads TGTGCCAGCAGCCGGGGACAGCCCTCTGGAAACACCATATATTTT. Using reference TRBV9 and TRBJ1-3 for the parts outside the CDR3, the full variable domain is DSGVTQTPKHLITATGQRVTLRCSPRSGDLSVYWYQQSLDQGLQFLIQYYNGEERAKGNILERFSAQQFPDLHSELNLSSLELGDSALYFCASSRGQPSGNTIYFGEGSWLTVV.

V is TRBV10-2 and J is TRBJ2-3; no reliable D call. V shed 5 bases and J shed 3 bases, with 9 bases lying between them. CDR3 length equals 13 residues. Looked up from germline, CDR1 is WSHSY and CDR2 is SAAADI. Here the CDR3 DNA reads TGCGCCAGCAGTAGAATGCATACAGATACGCAGTATTTT. Encoded protein: CASSRMHTDTQYF.

The genes are TRBV11-2 and TRBJ1-1, with 7 bases that match TRBD1. Germline CDR1 reads SGHAT; CDR2 reads FQNNGV. Unmatched junction bases numbered 11, after V lost 6 bases and J lost 1 base. The CDR3 is 16 residues long. CDR3 in amino acids: CASSPAGGQKNTEAFF. In nucleotides, the CDR3 is TGTGCCAGCAGTCCGGCGGGGGGACAGAAGAACACTGAAGCTTTCTTT.

The rearrangement joins TRBV18 to TRBJ2-3; 9 bases align to TRBD2. CDR3 length: 14 amino acids. Germline values: CDR1 KGHSH, CDR2 LQKENI. Germline trimming cut 3 bases from V and 6 bases from J; bases unmatched to any gene: 4. The CDR3 DNA reads as TGTGCCAGCTCACCGGGACTAGCAGCGGATACGCAGTATTTT. It is translated as CASSPGLAADTQYF.

The rearrangement joins TRBV6-2 or TRBV6-3 to TRBJ2-1; the D gene is possibly TRBD2 (5 bases). Per germline, CDR1 MNHEY and CDR2 SVGEGT. V was pared by 3 bases and J by 4 bases, with 13 bases between. This CDR3 region has 15 residues. CDR3 nucleotide sequence: TGTGCCAGCAGTTATAGCGTACCCAGGTACAATGAGCAGTTCTTC. As protein: CASSYSVPRYNEQFF.

Here the CDR3 DNA reads TGTGCCAGCAGCCCCAATCCTCTGGGGATGAACACTGAAGCTTTCTTT. Protein: CASSPNPLGMNTEAFF. This chain connects TRBV7-6 to TRBJ1-1; D call uncertain. From germline, CDR1 is SGHVS and CDR2 FNYEAQ. The CDR3 contains 16 residues. V lost 5 bases and J lost 0, with 16 bases in between.

The J gene is TRBJ2-3, the V gene TRBV2; weak D call: TRBD1 (5 bases). The V gene lost 7 bases and the J gene lost 2 bases, with 7 bases spanning the gap. CDR3 size: 12 residues. From germline, CDR1 is SNHLY and CDR2 FYNNEI. The CDR3 spells CASNRFTDTQYF. CDR3 bases: TGTGCCAGCAACAGGTTCACAGATACGCAGTATTTT.

The chain employs TRBV9 and TRBJ2-3, with TRBD2 matching over 15 bases. This CDR3 contains 17 residues. CDR1 is SGDLS and CDR2 is YYNGEE in the germline V gene. V lost 4 bases and J lost 4; bases outside the gene matches: 7. The CDR3 sequence: CASSPGLAGGLSDTQYF. CDR3 nucleotide sequence: TGTGCCAGCAGCCCTGGACTAGCGGGGGGGTTATCAGATACGCAGTATTTT.

The chain uses TRBV5-1 and TRBJ1-3; D is unresolved. The CDR3 loop spans 14 amino acids. Between the trimmed V and J ends, which lost 0 bases and 1 base, there was a span of 5 bases. Germline loops: CDR1 SGHRS, CDR2 YFSETQ. The CDR3: CASSLGESGNTIYF. The DNA for the CDR3 is TGCGCCAGCAGCTTGGGAGAATCTGGAAACACCATATATTTT.

The chain employs TRBV5-5 and TRBJ1-1; D remains ambiguous. Germline loops: CDR1 SGHKS, CDR2 YYEKEE (reference sequence). Trimming left V 6 bases short and J 1 base short, with 19 bases between. The CDR3 totals 16 residues. In DNA form, the CDR3 reads TGTGCCAGCAACCGCCGGTTTGAGAGCCCGAACACTGAAGCTTTCTTT. This gives the protein CASNRRFESPNTEAFF.

The J gene is TRBJ2-7, the V gene TRBV12-3 or TRBV12-4; no clear D gene. With 1 base removed from V and 7 bases from J, the gap between germline ends came to 8 bases. CDR3 length: 12 residues. In DNA, the CDR3 is TGTGCCAGCAGTTTAGACTTGAGGGAGCAGTACTTC. Translating gives CASSLDLREQYF.

V and J are TRBV21-1 and TRBJ2-7; TRBD2 reflects the table's D call only, with no check against the DNA. TRBV21-1 is a documented pseudogene. The CDR3 extends over 16 amino acids. This CDR3 reads CASSKAARVGAYEQYF. CDR3 coding DNA: TGTGCCAGCAGCAAAGCGGCCCGGGTCGGAGCCTACGAGCAGTACTTC.